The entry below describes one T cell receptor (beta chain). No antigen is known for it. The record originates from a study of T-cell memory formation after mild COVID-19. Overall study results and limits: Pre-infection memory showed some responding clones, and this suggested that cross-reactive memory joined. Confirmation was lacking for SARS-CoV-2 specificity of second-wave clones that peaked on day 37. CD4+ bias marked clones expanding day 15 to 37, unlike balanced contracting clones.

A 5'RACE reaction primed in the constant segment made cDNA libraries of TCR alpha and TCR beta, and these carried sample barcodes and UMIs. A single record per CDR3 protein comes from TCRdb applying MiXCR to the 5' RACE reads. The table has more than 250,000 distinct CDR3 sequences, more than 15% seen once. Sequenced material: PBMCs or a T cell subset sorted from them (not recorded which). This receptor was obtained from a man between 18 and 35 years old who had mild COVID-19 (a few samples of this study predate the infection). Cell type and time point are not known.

CDR3 sequence: CASRASPGTGYNEQFF. In nucleotides, the CDR3 is TGTGCCAGCAGAGCCTCCCCCGGGACAGGGTACAATGAGCAGTTCTTC. The chain recombines TRBV6-5 with TRBJ2-1; TRBD1 agrees at 9 bases. The CDR3 sequence is 16 residues long. Germline-derived CDR1 and CDR2 are MNHEY and SVGAGI. V was clipped by 6 bases and J by 4 bases; unmatched bases: 10.